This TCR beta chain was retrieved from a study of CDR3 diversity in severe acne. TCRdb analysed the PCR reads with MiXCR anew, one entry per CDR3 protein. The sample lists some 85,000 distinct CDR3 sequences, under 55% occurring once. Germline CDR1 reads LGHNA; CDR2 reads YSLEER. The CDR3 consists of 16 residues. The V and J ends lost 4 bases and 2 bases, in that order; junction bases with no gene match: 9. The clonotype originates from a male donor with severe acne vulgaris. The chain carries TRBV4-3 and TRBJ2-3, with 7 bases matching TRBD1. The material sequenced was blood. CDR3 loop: CASSPDGTVVTDTQYF. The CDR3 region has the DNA TGCGCCAGCAGCCCAGACGGGACAGTCGTCACAGATACGCAGTATTTT.